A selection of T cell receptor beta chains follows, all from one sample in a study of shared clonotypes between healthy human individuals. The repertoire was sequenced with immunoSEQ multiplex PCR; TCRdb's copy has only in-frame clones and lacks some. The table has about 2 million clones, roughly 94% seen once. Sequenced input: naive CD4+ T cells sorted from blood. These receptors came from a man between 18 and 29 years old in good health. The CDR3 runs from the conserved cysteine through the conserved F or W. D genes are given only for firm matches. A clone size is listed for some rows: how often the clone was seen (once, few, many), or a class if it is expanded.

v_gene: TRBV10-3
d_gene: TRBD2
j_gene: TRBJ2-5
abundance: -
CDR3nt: TGTGCCATCAGTGAGTCGAGGGGGACTAGCGGGAGAGAGACCCAGTACTTC
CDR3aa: CAISESRGTSGRETQYF

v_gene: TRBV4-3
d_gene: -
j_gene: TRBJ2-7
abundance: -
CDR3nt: TGCGCCAGCAGCCAAGTTGGACAGACGGTCTACGAGCAGTACTTC
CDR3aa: CASSQVGQTVYEQYF

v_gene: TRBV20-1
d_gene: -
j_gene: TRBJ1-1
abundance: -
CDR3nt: TGCAGTGCTAGGGGTGCTGAAGCTTTCTTT
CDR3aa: CSARGAEAFF

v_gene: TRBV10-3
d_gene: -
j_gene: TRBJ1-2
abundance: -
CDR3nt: TGTGCCATCGAAGGAAGAGGAGGCTACACCTTC
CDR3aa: CAIEGRGGYTF

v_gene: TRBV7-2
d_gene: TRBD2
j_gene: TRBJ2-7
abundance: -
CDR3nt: TGTGCCAGCAGCTTTGGACTAGCGGGAGGTGGGGACGAGCAGTACTTC
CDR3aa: CASSFGLAGGGDEQYF

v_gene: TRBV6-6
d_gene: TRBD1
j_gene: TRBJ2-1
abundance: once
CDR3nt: TGTGCCAGCAGTTATCAGGGGGCTTTCGATGAGCAGTTCTTC
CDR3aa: CASSYQGAFDEQFF

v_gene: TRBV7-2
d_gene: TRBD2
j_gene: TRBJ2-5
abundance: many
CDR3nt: TGTGCCAGCAGCCCTCGTACTAGCGGGGTAGAGACCCAGTACTTC
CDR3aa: CASSPRTSGVETQYF

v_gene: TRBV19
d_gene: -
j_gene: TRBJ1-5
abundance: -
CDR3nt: TGTGCCAGTAAAACGGGAGGACCCCAGCATTTT
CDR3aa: CASKTGGPQHF

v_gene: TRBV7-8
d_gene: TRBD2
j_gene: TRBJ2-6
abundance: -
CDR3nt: TGTGCCAGCAGCTTAAGGACTAGCGGGAGCAGGGCCAACGTCCTGACTTTC
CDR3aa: CASSLRTSGSRANVLTF

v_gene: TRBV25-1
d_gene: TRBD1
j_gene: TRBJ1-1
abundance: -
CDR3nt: TGTGCCAGCAGTGGACAGGGAAGGACTGAAGCTTTCTTT
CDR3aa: CASSGQGRTEAFF

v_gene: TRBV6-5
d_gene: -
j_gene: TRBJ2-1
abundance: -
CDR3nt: TGTGCCAGCAGATACAGGGTTTCCTCCTACAATGAGCAGTTCTTC
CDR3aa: CASRYRVSSYNEQFF

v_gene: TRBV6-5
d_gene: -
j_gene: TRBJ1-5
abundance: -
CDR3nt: TGTGCCAGCAGTTACTCAGCGACGAATCAGCCCCAGCATTTT
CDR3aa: CASSYSATNQPQHF

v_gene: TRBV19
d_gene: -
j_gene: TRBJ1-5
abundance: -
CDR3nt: TGTGCCAGTAGTATAGAAGGGTTGGGCAATCAGCCCCAGCATTTT
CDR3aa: CASSIEGLGNQPQHF

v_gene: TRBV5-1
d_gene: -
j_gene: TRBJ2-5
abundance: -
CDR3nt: TGCGCCAGCAGCTCGGGACGACCTCAAGAGACCCAGTACTTC
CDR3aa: CASSSGRPQETQYF

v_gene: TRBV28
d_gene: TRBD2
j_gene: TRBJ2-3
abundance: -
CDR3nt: TGTGCCAGCAGTTCCCGCGGCGGGGGGGGCACAGATACGCAGTATTTT
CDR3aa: CASSSRGGGGTDTQYF

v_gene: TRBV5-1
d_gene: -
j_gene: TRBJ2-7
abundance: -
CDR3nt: TGCGCCAGCAGCTTGAGACAGTCCTACGAGCAGTACTTC
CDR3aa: CASSLRQSYEQYF

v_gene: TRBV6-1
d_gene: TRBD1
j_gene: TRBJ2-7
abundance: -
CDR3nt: TGTGCCAGCAGTGGACTTTCCTCCGGGACAGTGAGCTACGAGCAGTACTTC
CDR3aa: CASSGLSSGTVSYEQYF

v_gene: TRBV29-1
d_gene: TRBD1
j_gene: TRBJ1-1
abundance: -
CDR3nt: TGCAGCGTTGAGGCAGGGGGCCGGACTGAAGCTTTCTTT
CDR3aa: CSVEAGGRTEAFF

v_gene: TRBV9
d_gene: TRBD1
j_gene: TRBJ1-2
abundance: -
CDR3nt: TGTGCCAGCAGCACAAGTTCCGGGACAGGTGGCTACACCTTC
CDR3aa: CASSTSSGTGGYTF

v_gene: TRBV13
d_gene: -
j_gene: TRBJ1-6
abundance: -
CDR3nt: TGTGCCAGCAGCTTCCGGGGAAATTCACCCCTCCACTTT
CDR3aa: CASSFRGNSPLHF

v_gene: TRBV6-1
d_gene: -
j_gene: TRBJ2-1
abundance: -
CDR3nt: TGTGCCAGCAGTGATTTAGGGTACAATGAGCAGTTCTTC
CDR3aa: CASSDLGYNEQFF

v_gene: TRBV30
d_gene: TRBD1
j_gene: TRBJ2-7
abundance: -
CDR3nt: TGTGCCTGGAGCTCTCGGGACAGGATTACCTACGAGCAGTACTTC
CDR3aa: CAWSSRDRITYEQYF

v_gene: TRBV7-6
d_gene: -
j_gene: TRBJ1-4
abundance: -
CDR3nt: TGTGCCAGCAGCTTAGTCCCTAACACGCCGGGAAAACTGTTTTTT
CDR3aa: CASSLVPNTPGKLFF

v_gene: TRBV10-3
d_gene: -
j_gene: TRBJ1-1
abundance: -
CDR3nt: TGTGCCATCGGGGAAGTGAACACTGAAGCTTTCTTT
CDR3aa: CAIGEVNTEAFF

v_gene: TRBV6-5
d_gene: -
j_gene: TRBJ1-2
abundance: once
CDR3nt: TGTGCCAGCAGCACGGGGGGGTATGGCTACACCTTC
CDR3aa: CASSTGGYGYTF

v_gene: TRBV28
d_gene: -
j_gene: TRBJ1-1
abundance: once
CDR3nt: TGTGCCAGCAGTTCTCCAAGTAGGGCTTTCTTT
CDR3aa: CASSSPSRAFF

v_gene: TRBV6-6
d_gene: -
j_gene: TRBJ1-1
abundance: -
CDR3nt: TGTGCCAGCAGTTACTCACGGTGGAGCACTGAAGCTTTCTTT
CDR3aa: CASSYSRWSTEAFF

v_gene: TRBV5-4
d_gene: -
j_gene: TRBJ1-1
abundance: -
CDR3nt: TGTGCCAGCAGCTTGGTAGGTACAGGCTATTCGGGGATGAACACTGAAGCTTTCTTT
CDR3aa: CASSLVGTGYSGMNTEAFF

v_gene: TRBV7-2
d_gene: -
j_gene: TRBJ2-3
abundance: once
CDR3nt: TGTGCCAGCAGCTTACTTTTTCTGAGTATCACAGATACGCAGTATTTT
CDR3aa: CASSLLFLSITDTQYF

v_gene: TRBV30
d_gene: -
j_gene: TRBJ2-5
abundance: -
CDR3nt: TGTGCCTGGAGACCCTTAGGGTACCAAGAGACCCAGTACTTC
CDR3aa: CAWRPLGYQETQYF

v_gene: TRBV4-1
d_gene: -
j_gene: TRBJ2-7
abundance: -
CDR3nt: TGCGCCAGCAGCCAAATCCGACAGTCGCCCTACGAGCAGTACTTC
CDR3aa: CASSQIRQSPYEQYF

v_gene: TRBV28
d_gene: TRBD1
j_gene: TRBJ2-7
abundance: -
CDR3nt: TGTGCCAGCAGCATCAGGGGGTACGAGCAGTACTTC
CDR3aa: CASSIRGYEQYF

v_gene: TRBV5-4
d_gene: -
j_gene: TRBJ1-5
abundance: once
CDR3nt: TGTGCCAGCAGCCCGGGGGGGAATCAGCCCCAGCATTTT
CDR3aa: CASSPGGNQPQHF

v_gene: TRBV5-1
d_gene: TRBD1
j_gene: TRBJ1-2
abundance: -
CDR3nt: TGCGCCAGCAGCGAACGGACAGGGGGCGAAGATGGCTACACCTTC
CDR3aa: CASSERTGGEDGYTF

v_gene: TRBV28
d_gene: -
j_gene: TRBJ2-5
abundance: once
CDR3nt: TGTGCCAGCAGTTTAGCCAGGGTAGGGCAAGAGACCCAGTACTTC
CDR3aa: CASSLARVGQETQYF

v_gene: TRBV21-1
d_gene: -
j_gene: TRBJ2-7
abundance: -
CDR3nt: TGTGCCAGCAGCAAATCCGATCCAAGCGAAGACTACGAGCAGTACTTC
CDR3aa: CASSKSDPSEDYEQYF

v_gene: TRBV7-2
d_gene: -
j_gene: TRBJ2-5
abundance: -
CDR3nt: TGTGCCAGCAGCTTAGTAGAGATAGGGACCCAGTACTTC
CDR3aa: CASSLVEIGTQYF

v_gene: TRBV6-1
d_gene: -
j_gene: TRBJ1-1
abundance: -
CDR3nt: TGTGCCAGCAGCGAAGCCCCGGCAGGCCCAATGAACACTGAAGCTTTCTTT
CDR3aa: CASSEAPAGPMNTEAFF

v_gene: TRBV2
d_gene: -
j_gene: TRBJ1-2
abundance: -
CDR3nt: TGTGCCAGCAGGACCGACGGCAACTATGGCTACACCTTC
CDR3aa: CASRTDGNYGYTF

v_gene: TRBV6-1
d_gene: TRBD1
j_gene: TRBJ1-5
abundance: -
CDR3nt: TGTGCCAGCAGAACCCCAGGGGGCGCCTCTCAGCCCCAGCATTTT
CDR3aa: CASRTPGGASQPQHF

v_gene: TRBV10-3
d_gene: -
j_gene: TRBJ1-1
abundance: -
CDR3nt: TGTGCCATCAGTGAGGATCAGCCTATGAACACTGAAGCTTTCTTT
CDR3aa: CAISEDQPMNTEAFF

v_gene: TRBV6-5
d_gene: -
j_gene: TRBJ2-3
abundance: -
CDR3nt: TGTGCCAGCAAAGGTGGCCGGGCTTTCGCAGATACGCAGTATTTT
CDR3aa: CASKGGRAFADTQYF

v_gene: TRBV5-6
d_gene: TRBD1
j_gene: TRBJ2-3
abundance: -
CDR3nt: TGTGCCAGCAGCTGGGGGCAGGGGGCGATGGATACGCAGTATTTT
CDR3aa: CASSWGQGAMDTQYF

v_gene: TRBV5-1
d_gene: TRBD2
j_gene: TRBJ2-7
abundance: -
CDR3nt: TGCGCCAGCCATCTAGCGGGGGGTTACGAGCAGTACTTC
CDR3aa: CASHLAGGYEQYF

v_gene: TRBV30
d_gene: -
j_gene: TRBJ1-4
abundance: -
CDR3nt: TGTGCCTGCCGTGGGGGAGGGGCGAGGGAAAAACTGTTTTTT
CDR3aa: CACRGGGAREKLFF

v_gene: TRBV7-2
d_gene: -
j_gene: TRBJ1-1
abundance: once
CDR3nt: TGTGCCAGCAGCTTATGGAGGAACACTGAAGCTTTCTTT
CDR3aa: CASSLWRNTEAFF

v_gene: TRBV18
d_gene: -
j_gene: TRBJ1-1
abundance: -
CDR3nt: TGTGCCAGCTCATCTTTGGGGAGCCCGGGCACTGAAGCTTTCTTT
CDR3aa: CASSSLGSPGTEAFF

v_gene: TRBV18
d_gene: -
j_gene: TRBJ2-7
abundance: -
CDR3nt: TGTGCCAGCTCACCGATACGAGGTTTGGGGCACGAGCAGTACTTC
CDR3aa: CASSPIRGLGHEQYF

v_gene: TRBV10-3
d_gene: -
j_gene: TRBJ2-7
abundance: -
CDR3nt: TGTGCCATCAGTGAGCGCCCGAACGGGGAGCAGTACTTC
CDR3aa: CAISERPNGEQYF

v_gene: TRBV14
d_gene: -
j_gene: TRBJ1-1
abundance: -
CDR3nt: TGTGCCAGCAGCCAAGACAGGAACACTGAAGCTTTCTTT
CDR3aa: CASSQDRNTEAFF

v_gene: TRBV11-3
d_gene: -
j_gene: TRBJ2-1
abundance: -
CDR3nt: TGTGCCAGCAGCTTTGACGGCTTACCTTACAATGAGCAGTTCTTC
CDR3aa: CASSFDGLPYNEQFF

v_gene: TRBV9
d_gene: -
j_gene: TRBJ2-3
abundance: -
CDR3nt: TGTGCCAGCAGCCCCACTTTGAGGGCAGATACGCAGTATTTT
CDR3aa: CASSPTLRADTQYF

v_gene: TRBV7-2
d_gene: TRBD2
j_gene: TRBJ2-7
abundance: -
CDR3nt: TGTGCCAGCAGCACCAGTTTCCTTAGGACTAGCAGCTACGAGCAGTACTTC
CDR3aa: CASSTSFLRTSSYEQYF

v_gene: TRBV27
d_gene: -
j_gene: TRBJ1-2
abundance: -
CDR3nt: TGTGCCAGCAGGGACCTGGGATATGGCTACACCTTC
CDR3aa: CASRDLGYGYTF